This is a list of T cell receptor beta chains from one sample in a study of CD8 T cells in Susac syndrome. TCRdb re-analysed the immunoSEQ multiplex PCR reads in MiXCR, keeping a single row per CDR3 protein. The sample has around 200,000 distinct CDR3 sequences, 85% to 95% seen once. The sample was CD8+ T cells from PBMCs. The receptor set was obtained from a human donor with Susac syndrome. CDR3s leave out the opening cysteine and the closing phenylalanine or tryptophan.

J gene | CDR3 length | V gene | CDR3 protein
TRBJ2-5 | 14 | TRBV5-4 | ASRAWGETNQETQY
TRBJ1-1 | 13 | TRBV7-9 | ASSLALQGKTEAF
TRBJ2-1 | 15 | TRBV20-1 | SATDRTSGYTYNEQF
TRBJ1-1 | 13 | TRBV12-3/TRBV12-4 | ASSSRWGMGTEAF
TRBJ2-7 | 12 | TRBV20-1 | SASGLAQAYEQY
TRBJ1-1 | 12 | TRBV5-5 | ASSTPLGGDEAF
TRBJ1-2 | 11 | TRBV7-9 | AIMGTHVYGYT
TRBJ1-2 | 11 | TRBV20-1 | SARQESGYGYT
TRBJ2-5 | 12 | TRBV7-9 | ASSLANTQETQY
TRBJ1-5 | 14 | TRBV4-3 | ASSQVPTESNQPQH
TRBJ1-6 | 11 | TRBV25-1 | ASTETDNSPLH
TRBJ2-3 | 10 | TRBV29-1 | SVAGLGDTQY
TRBJ2-1 | 11 | TRBV20-1 | SAVYSGRALEF
TRBJ2-1 | 12 | TRBV20-1 | SAVDRGTRNEQF
TRBJ1-2 | 12 | TRBV2 | ASKKEDYYYGYT
TRBJ2-3 | 13 | TRBV27 | ASGGLAGTTDTQY
TRBJ2-7 | 12 | TRBV27 | ASSLERLGGEQY
TRBJ1-2 | 15 | TRBV9 | ASSALPRDRTDYGYT
TRBJ2-6 | 13 | TRBV11-2 | ASSLGTGKANVLT
TRBJ1-5 | 12 | TRBV27 | ASSLAGSGQPQH
TRBJ2-3 | 14 | TRBV20-1 | SAEEIPDQNTDTQY
TRBJ1-1 | 10 | TRBV6-1 | ATRDRQTEAF
TRBJ2-7 | 10 | TRBV29-1 | SVLSASYEQY
TRBJ2-7 | 11 | TRBV6-6 | ASRTGTGYEQY
TRBJ1-2 | 10 | TRBV30 | AWSVPGNGYT
TRBJ2-1 | 8 | TRBV12-3/TRBV12-4 | ASWGGEQF
TRBJ2-1 | 10 | TRBV24-1 | ATGPRGNEQF
TRBJ2-4 | 13 | TRBV20-1 | SAPADRGPGNIQY
TRBJ1-6 | 12 | TRBV28 | ASSPAGNNSPLH
TRBJ2-3 | 12 | TRBV13 | ASSLRDRGDTQY
TRBJ1-1 | 13 | TRBV7-9 | ASSTVRETPTEAF